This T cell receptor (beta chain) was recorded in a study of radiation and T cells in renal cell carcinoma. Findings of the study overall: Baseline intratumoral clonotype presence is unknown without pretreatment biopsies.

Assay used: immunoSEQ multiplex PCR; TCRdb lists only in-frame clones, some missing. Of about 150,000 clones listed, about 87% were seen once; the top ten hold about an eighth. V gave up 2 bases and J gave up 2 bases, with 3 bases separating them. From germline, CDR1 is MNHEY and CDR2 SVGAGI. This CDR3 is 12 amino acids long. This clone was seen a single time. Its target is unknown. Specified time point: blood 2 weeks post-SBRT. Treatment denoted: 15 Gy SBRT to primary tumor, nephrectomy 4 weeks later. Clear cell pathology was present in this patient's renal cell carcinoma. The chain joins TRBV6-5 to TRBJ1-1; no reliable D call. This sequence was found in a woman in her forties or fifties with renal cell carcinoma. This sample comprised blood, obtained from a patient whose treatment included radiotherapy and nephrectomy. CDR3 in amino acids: CASSYRNTEAFF. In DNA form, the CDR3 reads TGTGCCAGCAGTTACCGAAACACTGAAGCTTTCTTT.